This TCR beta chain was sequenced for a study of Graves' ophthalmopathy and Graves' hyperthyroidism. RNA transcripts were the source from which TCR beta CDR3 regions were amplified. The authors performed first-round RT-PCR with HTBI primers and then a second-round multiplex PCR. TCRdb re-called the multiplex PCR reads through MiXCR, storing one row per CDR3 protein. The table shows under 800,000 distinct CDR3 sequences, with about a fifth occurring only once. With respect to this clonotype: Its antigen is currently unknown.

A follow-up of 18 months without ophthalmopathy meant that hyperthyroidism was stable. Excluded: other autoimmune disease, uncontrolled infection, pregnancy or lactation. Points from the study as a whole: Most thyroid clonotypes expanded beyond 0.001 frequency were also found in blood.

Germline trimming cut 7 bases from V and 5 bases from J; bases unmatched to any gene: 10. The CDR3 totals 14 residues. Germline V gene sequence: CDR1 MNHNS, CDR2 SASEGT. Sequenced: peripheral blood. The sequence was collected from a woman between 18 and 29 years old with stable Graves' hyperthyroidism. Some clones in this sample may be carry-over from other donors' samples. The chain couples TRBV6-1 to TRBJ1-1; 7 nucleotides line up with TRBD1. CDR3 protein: CASKQGGARTEAFF. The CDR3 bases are TGTGCCAGCAAACAAGGGGGCGCGAGGACTGAAGCTTTCTTT.